The T cell receptor (beta chain) under discussion was sequenced for a study of T cells in Graves' hyperthyroidism and ophthalmopathy. Regarding this clonotype: The antigen remains unidentified.

Germline CDR1 reads SNHLY; CDR2 reads FYNNEI. The CDR3 spans 15 residues. After removal of 6 bases from V and 2 bases from J, the junction contained 0 bases not matched to a gene. Using RNA transcripts as the source, TCR beta CDR3 regions were amplified. First-round RT-PCR of the TCR CDR3 relied on the HTBI primer set. MiXCR, run by TCRdb on the multiplex PCR reads, gives a single entry per CDR3 protein. The table includes about 600,000 distinct CDR3 sequences, 13% to 15% detected once. Overall study findings and caveats: Ophthalmopathy was separated from stable hyperthyroidism by a 13 V-J model. Model predictions of ophthalmopathy came a median approximately 6.5 months before onset.

Clinical symptoms, serum thyroxine and TRAb, thyroid ultrasound and orbital computed tomography together formed the diagnostic basis. The chain couples TRBV2 to TRBJ2-6, with 11 bases fitting TRBD1. This sequence was found in a young woman with Graves' ophthalmopathy. The sequenced material came from blood. CDR3 nucleotides: TGTGCCAGCAGGGGACAGGGGGCTGGGGCCAACGTCCTGACTTTC. It is translated as CASRGQGAGANVLTF.